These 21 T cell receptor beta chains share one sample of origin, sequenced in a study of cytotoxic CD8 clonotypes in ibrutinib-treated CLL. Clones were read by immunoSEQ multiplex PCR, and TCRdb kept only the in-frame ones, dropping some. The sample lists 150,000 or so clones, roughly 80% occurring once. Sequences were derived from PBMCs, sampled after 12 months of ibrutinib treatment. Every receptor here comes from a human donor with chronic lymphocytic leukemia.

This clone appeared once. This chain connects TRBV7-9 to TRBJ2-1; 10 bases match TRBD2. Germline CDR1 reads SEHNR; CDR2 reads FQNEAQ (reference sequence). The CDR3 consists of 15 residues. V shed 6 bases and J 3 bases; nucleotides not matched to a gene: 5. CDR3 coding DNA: TGTGCCAGCAGGCGGGCTAGCGGGAGCTACAATGAGCAGTTCTTC. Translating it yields CASRRASGSYNEQFF.

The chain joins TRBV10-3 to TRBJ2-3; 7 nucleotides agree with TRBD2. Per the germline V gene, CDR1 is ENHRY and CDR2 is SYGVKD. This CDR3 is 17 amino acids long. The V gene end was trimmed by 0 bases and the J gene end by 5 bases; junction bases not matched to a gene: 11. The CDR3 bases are TGTGCCATCAGTGAGTCGAGTTCACGGGAGCGGGGAGATACGCAGTATTTT. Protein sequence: CAISESSSRERGDTQYF.

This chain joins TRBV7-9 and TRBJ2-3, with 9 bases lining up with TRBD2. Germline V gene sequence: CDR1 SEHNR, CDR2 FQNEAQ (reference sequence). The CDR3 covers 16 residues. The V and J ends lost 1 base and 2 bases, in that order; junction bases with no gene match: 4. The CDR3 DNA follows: TGTGCCAGCAGCTTAGTAGCGGGGGCCTTCACAGATACGCAGTATTTT. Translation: CASSLVAGAFTDTQYF.

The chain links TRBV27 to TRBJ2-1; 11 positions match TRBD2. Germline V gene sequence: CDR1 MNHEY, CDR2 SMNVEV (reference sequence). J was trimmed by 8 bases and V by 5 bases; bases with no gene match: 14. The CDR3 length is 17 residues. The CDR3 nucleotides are TGTGCCAGCAGTCCAGGACTAGCGGGCTCCTACGGACATGAGCAGTTCTTC. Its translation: CASSPGLAGSYGHEQFF.

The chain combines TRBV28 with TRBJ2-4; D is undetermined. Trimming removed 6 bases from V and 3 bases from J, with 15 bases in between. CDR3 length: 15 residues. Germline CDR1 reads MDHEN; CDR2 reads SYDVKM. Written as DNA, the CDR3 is TGTGCCAGCAGCCCAGGCCGGACGGGCAAAAACATTCAGTACTTC. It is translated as CASSPGRTGKNIQYF.

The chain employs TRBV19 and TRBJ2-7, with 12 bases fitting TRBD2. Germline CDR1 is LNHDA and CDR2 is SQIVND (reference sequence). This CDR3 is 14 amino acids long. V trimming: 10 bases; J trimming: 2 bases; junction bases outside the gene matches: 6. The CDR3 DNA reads TGTGCCACCTCCGGACTAGCGGGAACCTACGAGCAGTACTTC. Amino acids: CATSGLAGTYEQYF.

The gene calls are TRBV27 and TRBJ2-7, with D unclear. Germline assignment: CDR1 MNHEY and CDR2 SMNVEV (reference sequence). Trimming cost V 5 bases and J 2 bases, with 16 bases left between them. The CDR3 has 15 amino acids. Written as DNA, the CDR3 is TGTGCCAGCAGTGAAGCTTTCACAGCCCCCTACGAGCAGTACTTC. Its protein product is CASSEAFTAPYEQYF.

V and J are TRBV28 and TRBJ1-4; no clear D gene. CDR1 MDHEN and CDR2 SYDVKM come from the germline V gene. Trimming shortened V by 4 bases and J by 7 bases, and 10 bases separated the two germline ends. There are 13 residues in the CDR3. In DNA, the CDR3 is TGTGCCAGCAGTTCTAATCGGGGTGAAAAACTGTTTTTT. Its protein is CASSSNRGEKLFF.

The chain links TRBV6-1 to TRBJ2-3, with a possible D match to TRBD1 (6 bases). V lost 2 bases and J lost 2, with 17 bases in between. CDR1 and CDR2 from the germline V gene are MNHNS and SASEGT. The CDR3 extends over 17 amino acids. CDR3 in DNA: TGTGCCAGCAGTGAAAGAAGACTACAGGGTTTCACAGATACGCAGTATTTT. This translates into CASSERRLQGFTDTQYF.

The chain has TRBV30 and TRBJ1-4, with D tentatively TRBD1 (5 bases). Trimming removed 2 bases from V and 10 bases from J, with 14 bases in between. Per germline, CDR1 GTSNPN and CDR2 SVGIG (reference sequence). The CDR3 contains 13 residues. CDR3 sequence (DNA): TGTGCCTGGAGTAGACCGGGACCGGTAAAACTGTTTTTT. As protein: CAWSRPGPVKLFF. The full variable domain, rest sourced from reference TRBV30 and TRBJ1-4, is SQTIHQWPATLVQPVGSPLSLECTVEGTSNPNLYWYRQAAGRGLQLLFYSVGIGQISSEVPQNLSASRPQDRQFILSSKKLLLSDSGFYLCAWSRPGPVKLFFGSGTQLSVL.

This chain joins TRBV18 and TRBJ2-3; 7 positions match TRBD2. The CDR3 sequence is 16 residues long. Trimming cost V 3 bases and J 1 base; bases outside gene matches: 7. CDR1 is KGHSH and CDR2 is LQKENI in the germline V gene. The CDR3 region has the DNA TGTGCCAGCTCACCGTTTGGGGCGGGGGGCACAGATACGCAGTATTTT. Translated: CASSPFGAGGTDTQYF. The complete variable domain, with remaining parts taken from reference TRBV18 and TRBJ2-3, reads NAGVMQNPRHLVRRRGQEARLRCSPMKGHSHVYWYRQLPEEGLKFMVYLQKENIIDESGMPKERFSAEFPKEGPSILRIQQVVRGDSAAYFCASSPFGAGGTDTQYFGPGTRLTVL.

CDR3: CATSIDTVENTIYF. The CDR3 region has the DNA TGTGCCACCAGCATTGACACCGTGGAAAACACCATATATTTT. V and J are TRBV15 and TRBJ1-3, with D unclear. V was trimmed by 4 bases and J by 6 bases, leaving 13 bases between them. There are 14 residues in the CDR3. Germline V gene lookup returns CDR1 LNHNV and CDR2 YYDKDF (reference sequence).

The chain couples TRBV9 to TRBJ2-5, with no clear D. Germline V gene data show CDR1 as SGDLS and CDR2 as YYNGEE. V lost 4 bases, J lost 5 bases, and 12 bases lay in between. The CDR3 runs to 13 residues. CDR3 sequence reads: CASSPGVRETQYF. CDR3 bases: TGTGCCAGCAGCCCGGGTGTGCGGGAGACCCAGTACTTC.

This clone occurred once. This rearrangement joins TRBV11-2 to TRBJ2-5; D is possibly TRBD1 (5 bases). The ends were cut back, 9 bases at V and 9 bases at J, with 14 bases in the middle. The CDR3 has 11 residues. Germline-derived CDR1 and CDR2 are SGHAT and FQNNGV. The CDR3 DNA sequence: TGTGCCAGTCTGGCAGGGAAGGCCCAGTACTTC. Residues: CASLAGKAQYF. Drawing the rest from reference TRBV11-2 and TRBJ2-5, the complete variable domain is EAGVAQSPRYKIIEKRQSVAFWCNPISGHATLYWYQQILGQGPKLLIQFQNNGVVDDSQLPKDRFSAERLKGVDSTLKIQPAKLEDSAVYLCASLAGKAQYFGPGTRLLVL.

This CDR3 is CASSRGHGGSNEQYF. CDR3 nucleotides: TGTGCCAGCTCAAGGGGTCACGGGGGGAGTAACGAGCAGTACTTC. The chain recombines TRBV18 with TRBJ2-7; 7 bases are a match to TRBD2. The V segment lost 5 bases and the J segment 5 bases; nucleotides outside the gene matches: 12. The CDR3 totals 15 residues. CDR1 is KGHSH and CDR2 is LQKENI in the germline V gene.

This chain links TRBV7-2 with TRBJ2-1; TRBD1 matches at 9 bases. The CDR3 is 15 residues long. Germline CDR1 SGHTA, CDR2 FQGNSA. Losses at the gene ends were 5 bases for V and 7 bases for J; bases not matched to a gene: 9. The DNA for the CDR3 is TGTGCCAGCAGCCCCCGCGGGACAGGGCAAAATGAGCAGTTCTTC. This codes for CASSPRGTGQNEQFF.

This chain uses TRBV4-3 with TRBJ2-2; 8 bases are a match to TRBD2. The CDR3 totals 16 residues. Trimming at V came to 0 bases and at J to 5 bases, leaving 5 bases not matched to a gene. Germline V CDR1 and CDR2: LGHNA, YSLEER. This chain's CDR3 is CASSQDREGTTGELFF. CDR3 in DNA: TGCGCCAGCAGCCAAGATCGGGAGGGTACGACCGGGGAGCTGTTTTTT.

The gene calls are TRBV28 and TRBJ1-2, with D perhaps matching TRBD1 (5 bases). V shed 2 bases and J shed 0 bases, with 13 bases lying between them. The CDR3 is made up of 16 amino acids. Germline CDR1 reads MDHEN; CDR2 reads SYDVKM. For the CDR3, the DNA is TGTGCCAGCAGTTTACCTCTGGAAGGGGCTAACTATGGCTACACCTTC. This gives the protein CASSLPLEGANYGYTF.

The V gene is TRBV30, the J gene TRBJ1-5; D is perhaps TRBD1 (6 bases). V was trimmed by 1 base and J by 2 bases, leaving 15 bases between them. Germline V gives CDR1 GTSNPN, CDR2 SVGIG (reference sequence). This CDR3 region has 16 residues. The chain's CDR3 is CAWSGRGAGGNQPQHF. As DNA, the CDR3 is TGTGCCTGGAGTGGGAGGGGCGCAGGGGGCAATCAGCCCCAGCATTTT.

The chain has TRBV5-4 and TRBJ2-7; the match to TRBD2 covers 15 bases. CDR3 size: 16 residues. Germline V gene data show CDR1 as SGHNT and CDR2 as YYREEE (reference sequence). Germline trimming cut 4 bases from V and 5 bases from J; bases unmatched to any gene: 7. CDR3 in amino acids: CASSPPGLAGGNEQYF. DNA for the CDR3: TGTGCCAGCAGCCCTCCGGGACTAGCGGGAGGTAACGAGCAGTACTTC.

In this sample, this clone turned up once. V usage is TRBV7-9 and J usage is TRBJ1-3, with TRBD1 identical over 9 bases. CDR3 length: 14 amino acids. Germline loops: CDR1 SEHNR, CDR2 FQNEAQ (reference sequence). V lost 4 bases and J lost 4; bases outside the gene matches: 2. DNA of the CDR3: TGTGCCAGCAGCTGGACAGGGGAGGGAAACACCATATATTTT. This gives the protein CASSWTGEGNTIYF.